This is a list of T cell receptor beta chains from one sample in a study of T-cell reconstitution after alpha-beta-depleted transplantation in children. TCRdb itself ran the PCR reads through MiXCR, one entry per CDR3 protein. This sample has a few hundred thousand distinct CDR3 sequences, with around 20% found just once. The source was PBMCs from the stem cell graft donor, collected from the stem cell graft. The receptors originated from a human donor who donated a stem cell graft to a child with acute lymphoblastic leukemia. The CDR3 runs from the conserved cysteine through the conserved F or W. The order of the fields is V gene, clone size, J gene, D gene, CDR3 protein, CDR3 DNA. D genes are given only for firm matches. Size is omitted from some rows. Given values are once, few, many or a class for expanded clones.

>TRBV5-5|few|TRBJ2-1|NA
CASSLPGKRSAFF
TGTGCCAGCAGCTTGCCAGGGAAACGATCCGCGTTCTTC
>TRBV12-3/TRBV12-4|NA|TRBJ2-7|TRBD1
CASTTGSYEQYF
TGTGCCAGCACGACAGGGTCCTACGAGCAGTACTTC
>TRBV5-1|NA|TRBJ1-2|TRBD1
CASSLGGSLEGYTF
TGCGCCAGCAGCTTAGGGGGCTCTTTGGAAGGCTACACCTTC
>TRBV2|NA|TRBJ1-1|NA
CASRGDLNTEAFF
TGTGCCAGCAGGGGGGACCTGAACACTGAAGCTTTCTTT
>TRBV29-1|few|TRBJ1-2|TRBD1
CSARQGVGTF
TGCAGCGCACGACAGGGGGTGGGTACCTTC
>TRBV5-1|few|TRBJ2-1|TRBD1
CASLKGALGYRSEQFF
TGCGCCAGCTTAAAGGGGGCGCTGGGGTATAGGAGCGAGCAGTTCTTC
>TRBV6-1|NA|TRBJ2-5|TRBD1
CAAVKKGQARETQYF
TGTGCCGCAGTCAAAAAGGGACAGGCCCGAGAGACCCAGTACTTC
>TRBV19|NA|TRBJ2-7|NA
CASTDQVSYEQYF
TGTGCCAGTACTGATCAGGTCTCCTACGAGCAGTACTTC
>TRBV27|NA|TRBJ2-7|NA
CASSSSRRHEQYF
TGTGCCAGCAGTTCAAGCCGGAGGCACGAGCAGTACTTC
>TRBV7-2|NA|TRBJ2-7|TRBD2
CASSLGGPGLAYHEQYF
TGTGCCAGCAGCTTAGGGGGGCCGGGACTAGCGTACCACGAGCAGTACTTC
>TRBV12-3/TRBV12-4|NA|TRBJ2-5|NA
CASSLGGSGRRETQYF
TGTGCCAGCAGTTTAGGAGGGTCCGGGCGTAGAGAGACCCAGTACTTC
>TRBV6-1|few|TRBJ2-5|TRBD2
CASSRKRQETSGRFPETQYF
TGTGCCAGCAGTAGAAAGAGACAGGAGACTAGCGGGAGGTTTCCTGAGACCCAGTACTTC
>TRBV20-1|many|TRBJ2-2|TRBD2
CSGTSGNTGELFF
TGCAGTGGGACTAGCGGGAACACCGGGGAGCTGTTTTTT
>TRBV7-3|NA|TRBJ1-2|NA
CASSPGHRGSSYGYTF
TGTGCCAGCAGCCCAGGACACCGAGGGAGCTCCTATGGCTACACCTTC
>TRBV12-3/TRBV12-4|NA|TRBJ2-7|TRBD1
CASSLGTPGTGLTYEQYF
TGTGCCAGCAGTTTAGGGACTCCCGGGACAGGGTTGACCTACGAGCAGTACTTC
>TRBV7-6|few|TRBJ2-7|TRBD2
CASSLWREGYEQYF
TGTGCCAGCAGCTTATGGCGGGAGGGCTACGAGCAGTACTTC
>TRBV11-1|NA|TRBJ2-1|TRBD2
CASSLSLAGPPRGVEQFF
TGTGCCAGCAGCTTGAGTCTAGCGGGCCCCCCGCGAGGCGTTGAGCAGTTCTTC
>TRBV5-1|few|TRBJ2-2|TRBD1
CASLGQESTGELFF
TGCGCCAGCTTAGGACAGGAGAGCACCGGGGAGCTGTTTTTT
>TRBV7-9|few|TRBJ1-6|TRBD1
CASSSRDRMNSPLHF
TGTGCCAGCAGCTCCCGGGACAGGATGAATTCACCCCTCCACTTT
>TRBV14|few|TRBJ2-4|TRBD1
CASRPGQRLAKNIQYF
TGTGCCAGCAGACCGGGACAGCGACTAGCCAAAAACATTCAGTACTTC
>TRBV5-1|NA|TRBJ2-5|TRBD1
CASGAGGEETQYF
TGCGCCAGCGGAGCAGGGGGCGAAGAGACCCAGTACTTC
>TRBV5-1|NA|TRBJ2-6|TRBD2
CASSRQLAGGFSGANVLTF
TGCGCCAGCAGCCGGCAACTAGCGGGAGGGTTCTCTGGGGCCAACGTCCTGACTTTC
>TRBV6-2/TRBV6-3|few|TRBJ2-1|TRBD2
CALSAGLAGGPSSYNEQFF
TGTGCCTTATCAGCGGGGCTAGCGGGAGGGCCTAGCTCCTACAATGAGCAGTTCTTC
>TRBV30|NA|TRBJ2-3|NA
CAWTLGYTQYF
TGTGCCTGGACCCTTGGGTATACGCAGTATTTT
>TRBV29-1|once|TRBJ2-2|TRBD2
CSAQGASGSNTGELFF
TGCAGCGCCCAAGGCGCTAGCGGGTCGAACACCGGGGAGCTGTTTTTT
>TRBV6-2/TRBV6-3|NA|TRBJ2-3|TRBD2
CASRHRPSGRRGDTQYF
TGTGCCAGCAGACACCGGCCTAGCGGGAGGCGGGGAGATACGCAGTATTTT
>TRBV3-1|once|TRBJ2-7|TRBD2
CASSQEGPVLAGGRYEQYF
TGTGCCAGCAGCCAAGAAGGCCCGGTTCTAGCGGGAGGGCGGTACGAGCAGTACTTC